This TCR beta chain was identified during a study of regulatory T cells in long-lasting Graves disease. Study outcomes and limitations: Persistent disease exhibited a predilection for TRBV28, TRBJ1-2 and TRBJ2-5.

To make TCR beta libraries, researchers used iRepertoire HTBI primers and Arm-PCR of CDR3 regions. TCRdb re-called the multiplex PCR reads with MiXCR, one entry per CDR3 protein. Here the sample spans around 460,000 distinct CDR3 sequences, approximately 23% being singletons. Points on this clonotype: The antigen remains unidentified.

As for time point: persistent/refractory GD, antithyroid drugs over 5 years with positive TRAb. Generation of the TCR library employed RNA extracted from PBMCs. In this cohort, patients came from an endocrinology department located in Xi'an, China. The CDR3 has 14 amino acids. Germline V lookup: CDR1 SGHTA, CDR2 FQGNSA. Trimming cost V 2 bases and J 7 bases; bases outside gene matches: 7. This chain connects TRBV7-2 to TRBJ2-7, with 8 bases matching TRBD2. The sample consisted of peripheral blood mononuclear cells (PBMCs), taken when the disease was refractory, from a patient treated with antithyroid drugs. The receptor comes from a female donor with Graves disease. The DNA for the CDR3 is TGTGCCAGCAGCTTAAGGGAGCGGGAGCGGGAGCAGTACTTC. Protein sequence: CASSLREREREQYF.